What follows is one T cell receptor beta chain and its context. Other DNA variants within this sample encode the same CDR3. The data were taken from a study of blood T cell repertoires in COVID-19. The overall study: T cells, B-cell-depleted T cells, or PBMCs provided the cDNA or gDNA that served as material.

The germline V gene encodes CDR1 DFQATT and CDR2 SNEGSKA (reference sequence). Trimming removed 6 bases at V and 3 bases at J, with 5 bases between. CDR3 length: 10 amino acids. In the study's own analysis: Researchers report that nucleated cell counts were estimated from reference gene primer amplification. Here immunoSEQ multiplex PCR was the method, and the copy in TCRdb shows in-frame clones only, minus some. The V and J calls and clone size were taken over from that table, and D and trimming were inferred from the DNA. The table records about 200,000 clones, under 90% of them present only once. Material for sequencing was peripheral blood. This clonotype was obtained from a woman aged 80 or over with COVID-19, enrolled during active disease. The chain is built from TRBV20-1 and TRBJ1-1; D is unclear. CDR3 DNA: TGCAGTGCCGCGGACACTGAAGCTTTCTTT. It codes for CSAADTEAFF.